Shown below are 32 T cell receptor beta chains from a single sample sequenced in a study of human T cells and chemical hapten exposure. This sample's time point: pre-sensitization, week 0. Treatment denoted: therapeutic diphenylcyclopropenone sensitization with weekly scalp DPC. One entry per CDR3 protein, called by TCRdb with MiXCR from the RACE reads. In the table there are about 77,000 distinct CDR3 sequences, around 15% of which are singletons. The sequenced sample was whole blood, obtained in connection with sensitization to the hapten diphenylcyclopropenone (DPC). The receptors were sampled from a woman aged 45-60 years with alopecia areata. Some clones in this sample may be carry-over from other donors' samples.

The chain uses TRBV6-1 and TRBJ2-1; D remains ambiguous. CDR3 length equals 14 residues. The germline V gene has CDR1 MNHNS and CDR2 SASEGT. V was trimmed by 8 bases and J by 0 bases, leaving 11 bases between them. CDR3 sequence (DNA): TGTGCCAGCGAGGAATTAAGCTCCTACAATGAGCAGTTCTTC. Translation gives CASEELSSYNEQFF.

This clonotype came up a few times. The rearrangement links TRBV11-2 to TRBJ2-1; D gene unclear. V lost 5 bases and J lost 8, with 10 bases in between. The CDR3 is 12 amino acids. CDR1 SGHAT and CDR2 FQNNGV come from the germline V gene. The CDR3 DNA follows: TGTGCCAGCAGCCCCGAAGGCCATGAGCAGTTCTTC. This translates into CASSPEGHEQFF.

The genes are TRBV9 and TRBJ1-4, with D possibly being TRBD1 (5 bases). The CDR3 has 16 residues. Germline V lookup: CDR1 SGDLS, CDR2 YYNGEE. V was cut by 0 bases and J by 8 bases, with 17 bases left in between. In DNA form, the CDR3 reads TGTGCCAGCAGCGTAGGGCCTGGGGCGCCCAACGAAAAACTGTTTTTT. Protein: CASSVGPGAPNEKLFF.

This clonotype has only a few counts. The chain recombines TRBV7-2 with TRBJ2-1, with 8 bases that match TRBD1. Germline assignment: CDR1 SGHTA and CDR2 FQGNSA. This CDR3 is 13 amino acids long. With 5 bases clipped from V and 15 bases from J, the junction kept 12 bases outside the gene matches. CDR3 region: CASSPRQGPGWFF. CDR3 DNA: TGTGCCAGCAGCCCGAGACAGGGGCCGGGTTGGTTCTTC.

This clonotype turned up a few times. The gene calls are TRBV5-1 and TRBJ2-1, with TRBD1 matching over 8 bases. V was pared by 3 bases and J by 4 bases, with 9 bases of the junction left unmatched. The CDR3 has 16 residues. Germline-derived CDR1 and CDR2 are SGHRS and YFSETQ. This chain's CDR3 is CASSSSSTGGYNEQFF. The DNA of the CDR3 is TGCGCCAGCAGCTCGAGCTCCACAGGGGGATACAATGAGCAGTTCTTC.

This clonotype was seen a handful of times. V gene TRBV7-2 combines with J gene TRBJ1-2, with 8 bases aligning to TRBD1. Germline V gives CDR1 SGHTA, CDR2 FQGNSA. The CDR3 loop spans 15 amino acids. J lost 1 base, V lost 5 bases, and 6 bases had no gene match. The CDR3, as DNA: TGTGCCAGCAGCCCAGAGACAGGGGTTAACTATGGCTACACCTTC. This codes for CASSPETGVNYGYTF.

V gene TRBV5-1 combines with J gene TRBJ2-5; D is possibly TRBD1 or TRBD2 (5 bases each). V lost 3 bases to trimming and J lost 3 bases, with 12 bases between them. CDR3 length: 14 amino acids. From germline, CDR1 is SGHRS and CDR2 YFSETQ. CDR3 in DNA: TGCGCCAGCAGCTCGGGGACCGGTGAAGAGACCCAGTACTTC. Translation: CASSSGTGEETQYF.

V usage is TRBV7-6 and J usage is TRBJ2-5; maybe TRBD2 (6 bases). V lost 5 bases and J lost 10, with 23 bases in between. The germline CDR1 and CDR2 sequences are SGHVS and FNYEAQ. This CDR3 comprises 15 residues. The CDR3 nucleotides are TGTGCCAGCAGCCCGCCTCTTCCATCCGGGGAGGACCAGTACTTC. This encodes CASSPPLPSGEDQYF.

This clonotype was found a few times. The J gene is TRBJ1-1, the V gene TRBV24-1, with D hard to call. This CDR3 has 12 amino acids. Germline V gene sequence: CDR1 KGHDR, CDR2 SFDVKD. V gave up 7 bases and J gave up 1 base, with 6 bases separating them. This CDR3 is CATSRQNTEAFF. The CDR3 bases are TGTGCCACCAGCAGACAGAACACTGAAGCTTTCTTT.

The J gene is TRBJ1-1, the V gene TRBV6-2 or TRBV6-3, with 8 bases that match TRBD1. After removal of 2 bases from V and 4 bases from J, the junction contained 6 bases not matched to a gene. This CDR3 is built from 15 residues. Germline V gene lookup returns CDR1 MNHEY and CDR2 SVGEGT. The DNA of the CDR3 is TGTGCCAGCAGTTACCCGTGGACAGGGAGCACTGAAGCTTTCTTT. Its protein product is CASSYPWTGSTEAFF.

This clonotype was found a few times. The V gene is TRBV7-2, the J gene TRBJ2-3; 13 bases agree with TRBD2. There are 17 residues in the CDR3. Germline V gene sequence: CDR1 SGHTA, CDR2 FQGNSA. With V trimmed by 3 bases and J by 6 bases, 9 bases remained unmatched. CDR3: CASSFAVLAGGEDTQYF. Here the CDR3 DNA reads TGTGCCAGCAGCTTTGCCGTACTAGCGGGGGGGGAGGATACGCAGTATTTT.

The chain employs TRBV28 and TRBJ2-3; D may be TRBD2 (6 bases). CDR1 is MDHEN, CDR2 SYDVKM, per germline. The CDR3 covers 14 residues. The V end was cut by 2 bases, the J end by 4 bases, with 10 bases between. CDR3 residues: CASSLRGRPDTQYF. CDR3 DNA sequence: TGTGCCAGCAGTTTACGGGGGAGGCCAGATACGCAGTATTTT.

There are a few counts of this clonotype. The junction shows a germline mismatch at one end, possibly a read error. The genes are TRBV11-2 and TRBJ2-1; TRBD2 is a possible D gene (6 bases). Germline V gene lookup returns CDR1 SGHAT and CDR2 FQNNGV. This CDR3 has 14 amino acids. As DNA, the CDR3 is TGTGCCAGCAGCTCCACAGCAAAACTAGCCTGGTGGTGCTTC. Amino acid sequence: CASSSTAKLAWWCF.

The rearrangement joins TRBV19 to TRBJ2-2; maybe TRBD2 (5 bases). CDR1 is LNHDA, CDR2 SQIVND, per germline (reference sequence). Trimming took off 5 bases at V and 5 bases at J, with 9 bases between the two ends. This CDR3 is 13 amino acids long. In DNA form, the CDR3 reads TGTGCCAGTAGTTTCCGGGAAACCGGGGAGCTGTTTTTT. It yields the protein CASSFRETGELFF.

The V call is TRBV7-9, the J call TRBJ2-7, with 7 bases lining up with TRBD1. The CDR3 runs to 14 residues. V gave up 5 bases and J gave up 6 bases; unmatched junction bases: 10. CDR1 and CDR2 (germline): SEHNR, FQNEAQ (reference sequence). CDR3 sequence (DNA): TGTGCCAGCAGCCGTGACAGGGATGGAGGCGAGCAGTACTTC. Translating it yields CASSRDRDGGEQYF.

V gene TRBV2 combines with J gene TRBJ1-2; perhaps TRBD1 as D (6 bases). In germline, CDR1 is SNHLY, CDR2 FYNNEI. The V gene lost 4 bases and the J gene lost 0 bases, with 6 bases spanning the gap. The CDR3 runs to 13 residues. This CDR3 is CASSGTANYGYTF. The CDR3 DNA is TGTGCCAGCAGTGGGACAGCTAACTATGGCTACACCTTC. The whole variable domain, filled in from reference TRBV2 and TRBJ1-2, reads EPEVTQTPSHQVTQMGQEVILRCVPISNHLYFYWYRQILGQKVEFLVSFYNNEISEKSEIFDDQFSVERPDGSNFTLKIRSTKLEDSAMYFCASSGTANYGYTFGSGTRLTVV.

The rearrangement joins TRBV6-6 to TRBJ1-2; D is unclear. V was pared by 6 bases and J by 6 bases, with 20 bases between. The CDR3 has 15 amino acids. From germline, CDR1 is MNHNY and CDR2 SVGAGI (reference sequence). Here the CDR3 DNA reads TGTGCCAGCAGCTATGGGAATGAGGGAAGGGATGGCTACACCTTC. Amino acids: CASSYGNEGRDGYTF.

Ten or more counts support this clonotype. V is TRBV7-7 and J is TRBJ2-3; 11 positions match TRBD2. J was trimmed by 0 bases and V by 4 bases; bases with no gene match: 3. The germline V gene has CDR1 SSHAT and CDR2 FNYEAQ (reference sequence). This CDR3 contains 16 residues. CDR3 protein: CASSSGLAASTDTQYF. The CDR3 DNA reads TGTGCCAGCAGCTCGGGACTAGCGGCTAGCACAGATACGCAGTATTTT. Drawing the rest from reference TRBV7-7 and TRBJ2-3, the complete variable domain is GAGVSQSPRYKVTKRGQDVTLRCDPISSHATLYWYQQALGQGPEFLTYFNYEAQPDKSGLPSDRFSAERPEGSISTLTIQRTEQRDSAMYRCASSSGLAASTDTQYFGPGTRLTVL.

This clonotype has a handful of counts. This sequence joins TRBV2 and TRBJ2-4; the match to TRBD1 covers 7 bases. Germline CDR1 SNHLY, CDR2 FYNNEI. The CDR3 loop spans 15 amino acids. V lost 8 bases, J lost 3 bases, and 10 bases stayed unmatched. The CDR3 sequence is CASRGVTGSKNIQYF. CDR3 nucleotides: TGTGCCAGCCGCGGTGTGACAGGGAGCAAAAACATTCAGTACTTC.

This clonotype showed up many times. The chain carries TRBV18 and TRBJ2-5; 8 bases agree with TRBD2. Germline V gene data show CDR1 as KGHSH and CDR2 as LQKENI. Trimming took 4 bases from V and 2 from J; bases not matched to a gene: 3. The CDR3 covers 14 residues. The CDR3 DNA follows: TGTGCCAGCTCACAGCAGCGGGGGCAAGAGACCCAGTACTTC. This sequence encodes CASSQQRGQETQYF.

The chain is built from TRBV5-1 and TRBJ1-3, with D maybe TRBD1 (5 bases). CDR3 length: 14 residues. Between the trimmed V and J ends, which lost 7 bases and 0 bases, there was a span of 11 bases. Germline-derived CDR1 and CDR2 are SGHRS and YFSETQ. Written as DNA, the CDR3 is TGCGCCAGCCAACAGGATATCTCTGGAAACACCATATATTTT. This encodes CASQQDISGNTIYF.

This clonotype turned up a few times. This chain links TRBV27 with TRBJ2-7, with a weak D call TRBD2 (5 bases). The CDR3 spans 16 residues. CDR1 and CDR2 from the germline V gene are MNHEY and SMNVEV (reference sequence). Trimming stripped 6 bases from V and 0 bases from J, with 18 bases between. CDR3 sequence: CASRPPSTTYSYEQYF. The CDR3 DNA reads TGTGCCAGCAGACCTCCTTCGACTACCTACTCCTACGAGCAGTACTTC.

This chain connects TRBV11-3 to TRBJ2-3, with a possible D match to TRBD1 (6 bases). The V end was cut by 4 bases, the J end by 5 bases, with 16 bases between. This CDR3 has 15 amino acids. Germline CDR1 and CDR2: SGHNT and YENEEA. CDR3 bases: TGTGCCAGCAGCTCCCCCGCAGGGGATGGAGATACGCAGTATTTT. It specifies CASSSPAGDGDTQYF. Full variable domain (remainder filled in from reference TRBV11-3 and TRBJ2-3): EAGVVQSPRYKIIEKKQPVAFWCNPISGHNTLYWYLQNLGQGPELLIRYENEEAVDDSQLPKDRFSAERLKGVDSTLKIQPAELGDSAVYLCASSSPAGDGDTQYFGPGTRLTVL.

The sample holds a few counts of this clonotype. The chain recombines TRBV11-2 with TRBJ1-2; 9 bases line up with TRBD1. The CDR3 has 13 amino acids. The V segment lost 5 bases and the J segment 4 bases; nucleotides outside the gene matches: 2. Germline loops: CDR1 SGHAT, CDR2 FQNNGV. The CDR3 region is CASSRDRAYGYTF. The CDR3 nucleotides are TGTGCCAGCAGCCGGGACAGGGCCTATGGCTACACCTTC.

This clonotype has a handful of counts. The chain joins TRBV12-3 or TRBV12-4 to TRBJ1-6; no clear D. CDR3 length equals 11 residues. V lost 0 bases and J lost 14, with 5 bases in between. The CDR3 bases are TGTGCCAGCAGTTTAGCCGGGACCCTCCACTTT. Protein product: CASSLAGTLHF.

This clonotype was seen more than once but under ten times. This sequence joins TRBV5-1 and TRBJ2-1; D is unresolved. The V and J ends lost 2 bases and 8 bases respectively, with 5 bases between them. This CDR3 spans 11 amino acids. Germline V lookup: CDR1 SGHRS, CDR2 YFSETQ. CDR3 DNA sequence: TGCGCCAGCAGCTTTGACTATGAGCAGTTCTTC. Amino acids: CASSFDYEQFF.

The genes are TRBV12-3 or TRBV12-4 and TRBJ1-1; no clear D. Trimming pared 4 bases from V and 7 bases from J, leaving 13 bases between. The CDR3 sequence is 13 residues long. The CDR3 nucleotides are TGTGCCAGCAGTTCATTCCAGGAGGGTGAAGCTTTCTTT. As protein: CASSSFQEGEAFF.

The chain uses TRBV12-5 and TRBJ2-1, with unresolved D. Germline loops: CDR1 LGHNT, CDR2 FRNRAP. The CDR3 has 13 amino acids. V dropped 10 bases and J dropped 7 bases, with 17 bases sitting between them. CDR3 loop: CATQNPFGNEQFF. In DNA, the CDR3 is TGTGCTACCCAAAACCCATTCGGGAATGAGCAGTTCTTC. Full variable domain (missing parts from reference TRBV12-5 and TRBJ2-1): DARVTQTPRHKVTEMGQEVTMRCQPILGHNTVFWYRQTMMQGLELLAYFRNRAPLDDSGMPKDRFSAEMPDATLATLKIQPSEPRDSAVYFCATQNPFGNEQFFGPGTRLTVL.

The chain employs TRBV7-2 and TRBJ2-7, with TRBD2 matching 9 bases. The CDR3 spans 15 residues. V lost 6 bases to trimming and J lost 2 bases; unmatched junction nucleotides: 8. Germline CDR1 SGHTA, CDR2 FQGNSA. CDR3 coding DNA: TGTGCCAGCAGACCCCGCGGGGGGGTTACCTACGAGCAGTACTTC. Protein product: CASRPRGGVTYEQYF. Combining the CDR3 with reference TRBV7-2 and TRBJ2-7 gives the whole variable domain GAGVSQSPSNKVTEKGKDVELRCDPISGHTALYWYRQSLGQGLEFLIYFQGNSAPDKSGLPSDRFSAERTGGSVSTLTIQRTQQEDSAVYLCASRPRGGVTYEQYFGPGTRLTVT.

This sequence joins TRBV7-2 and TRBJ2-3; D ambiguous. V was trimmed by 5 bases and J by 4 bases, leaving 16 bases between them. The germline gives CDR1 SGHTA, CDR2 FQGNSA. CDR3 length: 15 residues. This chain's CDR3 is CASSPPPARADTQYF. The CDR3, as DNA: TGTGCCAGCAGCCCTCCCCCAGCCCGCGCAGATACGCAGTATTTT.

The rearrangement joins TRBV20-1 to TRBJ1-5; 9 bases map to TRBD1. Germline assignment: CDR1 DFQATT and CDR2 SNEGSKA (reference sequence). CDR3 size: 13 residues. The J segment lost 6 bases and the V segment lost 6 bases, leaving 6 bases of the junction unmatched. The CDR3 DNA is TGCAGTGCCCGGCGACAGGGGGGTCAGCCCCAGCATTTT. Its protein is CSARRQGGQPQHF.

At least ten counts were recorded for this clonotype. The V gene is TRBV12-3 or TRBV12-4, the J gene TRBJ2-7; either TRBD1 or TRBD2 may fit D (5 bases each). V lost 5 bases and J 3 bases, leaving 11 bases between the germline ends. The CDR3 is 13 residues long. CDR3 in amino acids: CASSKGRFYEQYF. Here the CDR3 DNA reads TGTGCCAGCAGTAAGGGACGGTTCTACGAGCAGTACTTC.